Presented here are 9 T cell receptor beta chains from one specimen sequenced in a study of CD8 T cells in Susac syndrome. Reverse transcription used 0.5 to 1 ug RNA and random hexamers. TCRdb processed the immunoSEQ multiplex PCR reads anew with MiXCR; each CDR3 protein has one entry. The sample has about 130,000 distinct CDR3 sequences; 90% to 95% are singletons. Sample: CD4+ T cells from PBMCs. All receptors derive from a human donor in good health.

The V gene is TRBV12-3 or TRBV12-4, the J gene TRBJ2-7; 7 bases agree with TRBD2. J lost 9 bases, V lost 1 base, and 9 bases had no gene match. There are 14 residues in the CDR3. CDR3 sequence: CASSLEGGEAAQYF. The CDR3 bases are TGTGCCAGCAGTTTAGAGGGAGGGGAAGCCGCGCAGTACTTC.

CDR3 nucleotides: TGTGCCAGCAGTCAAGGGGGCTACGAGCAGTACTTC. Protein product: CASSQGGYEQYF. This chain connects TRBV2 to TRBJ2-7; perhaps TRBD1 as D (6 bases). V shed 5 bases and J shed 3 bases, with 8 bases lying between them. CDR3 size: 12 residues. Germline lookup yields CDR1 SNHLY and CDR2 FYNNEI.

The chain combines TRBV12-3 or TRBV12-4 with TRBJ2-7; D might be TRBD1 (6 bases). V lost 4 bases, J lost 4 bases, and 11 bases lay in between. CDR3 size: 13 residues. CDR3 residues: CASSWTAWYEQYF. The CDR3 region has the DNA TGTGCCAGCAGTTGGACAGCTTGGTACGAGCAGTACTTC.

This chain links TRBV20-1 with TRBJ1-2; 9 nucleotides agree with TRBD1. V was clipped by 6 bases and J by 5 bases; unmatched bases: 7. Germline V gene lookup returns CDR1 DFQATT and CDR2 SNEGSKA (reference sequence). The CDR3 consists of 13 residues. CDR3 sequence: CSATDRGGYGYTF. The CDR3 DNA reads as TGCAGTGCAACCGACAGGGGGGGGTATGGCTACACCTTC.

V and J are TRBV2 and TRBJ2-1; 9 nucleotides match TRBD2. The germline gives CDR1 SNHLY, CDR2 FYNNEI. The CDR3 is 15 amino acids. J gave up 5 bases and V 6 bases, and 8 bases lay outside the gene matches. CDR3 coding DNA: TGTGCCAGCAGAATAGCGGGAGCTCGCGACAATGAGCAGTTCTTC. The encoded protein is CASRIAGARDNEQFF.

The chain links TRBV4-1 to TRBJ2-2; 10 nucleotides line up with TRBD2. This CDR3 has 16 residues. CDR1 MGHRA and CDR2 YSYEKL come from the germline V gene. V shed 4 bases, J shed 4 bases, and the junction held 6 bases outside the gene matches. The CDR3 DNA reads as TGCGCCAGCAGCCGAGAACTAGCGGGGCTCACCGGGGAGCTGTTTTTT. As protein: CASSRELAGLTGELFF.

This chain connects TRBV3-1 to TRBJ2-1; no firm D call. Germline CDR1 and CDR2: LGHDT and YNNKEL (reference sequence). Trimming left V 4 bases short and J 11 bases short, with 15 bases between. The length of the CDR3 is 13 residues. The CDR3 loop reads CASSPLGPGKQFF. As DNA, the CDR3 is TGTGCCAGCAGCCCCCTGGGCCCGGGTAAGCAGTTCTTC.

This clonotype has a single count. CDR3 amino acids: CASRTGTNYGYTF. DNA for the CDR3: TGTGCCAGCAGGACCGGGACAAACTATGGCTACACCTTC. The chain combines TRBV27 with TRBJ1-2; D may be TRBD1 (6 bases). This CDR3 has 13 residues. CDR1 and CDR2 from the germline V gene are MNHEY and SMNVEV (reference sequence). Deletions cut 6 bases from V and 2 bases from J, with 10 bases between.

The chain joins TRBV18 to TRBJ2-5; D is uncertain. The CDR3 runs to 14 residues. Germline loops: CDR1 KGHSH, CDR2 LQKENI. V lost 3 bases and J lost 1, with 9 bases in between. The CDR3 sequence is CASSPLIFQETQYF. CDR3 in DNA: TGTGCCAGCTCACCCTTGATCTTCCAAGAGACCCAGTACTTC.